This passage covers 30 T cell receptor beta chains from one sample sequenced in a study of T cells expressing NK-cell markers. TCRdb reprocessed the 5' RACE reads; each CDR3 protein has one entry and no DNA is given. This sample carries approximately 150,000 distinct CDR3 sequences, with approximately 17% going to the ten biggest clones. Sequences were obtained from blood T cells: a sorted CD56 or NKG2C T cell subset, CD4+ or CD8+ T cells, or bulk PBMC T cells (not recorded which). All receptors derive from a woman aged 18 to 75 in good health.

The V gene is TRBV2, the J gene TRBJ2-3; the D call from TCRdb, TRBD2, cannot be confirmed without DNA. The CDR3 totals 14 residues. The V gene's germline CDR1 is SNHLY and CDR2 FYNNEI. The CDR3 is CASNLAGSTDTQYF.

The chain links TRBV7-9 to TRBJ1-1; TCRdb lists TRBD1, though no DNA is available to test this call. The CDR3 extends over 16 amino acids. The V gene's germline CDR1 is SEHNR and CDR2 FQNEAQ (reference sequence). The CDR3 is CASSPDRGQGNTEAFF. The whole variable domain, filled in from reference TRBV7-9 and TRBJ1-1, reads DTGVSQNPRHKITKRGQNVTFRCDPISEHNRLYWYRQTLGQGPEFLTYFQNEAQLEKSRLLSDRFSAERPKGSFSTLEIQRTEQGDSAMYLCASSPDRGQGNTEAFFGQGTRLTVV.

This chain uses TRBV6-1 with TRBJ2-7; TCRdb returns TRBD1, unconfirmable since there is no DNA. This CDR3 spans 14 amino acids. Per the germline V gene, CDR1 is MNHNS and CDR2 is SASEGT. The CDR3 loop reads CASSIWQGDGGQYF.

The V gene is TRBV2, the J gene TRBJ2-7; TCRdb gives TRBD1 as the D gene, but with no DNA this cannot be confirmed. CDR1 is SNHLY and CDR2 is FYNNEI in the germline V gene. This CDR3 is built from 16 residues. The CDR3 spells CASSPTGQGPLGEQYF.

This chain links TRBV21-1 with TRBJ2-2. TRBV21-1 is reported as a pseudogene. This CDR3 contains 11 residues. CDR3 sequence: CASSPIGELFF.

The chain couples TRBV7-9 to TRBJ2-5; as DNA is missing, the TRBD2 call by TCRdb cannot be tested. CDR1 and CDR2 from the germline V gene are SEHNR and FQNEAQ (reference sequence). This CDR3 is 16 amino acids long. The CDR3 reads CASSGLTSGGSETQYF. The complete variable domain, with remaining parts taken from reference TRBV7-9 and TRBJ2-5, reads DTGVSQNPRHKITKRGQNVTFRCDPISEHNRLYWYRQTLGQGPEFLTYFQNEAQLEKSRLLSDRFSAERPKGSFSTLEIQRTEQGDSAMYLCASSGLTSGGSETQYFGPGTRLLVL.

The chain has TRBV7-9 and TRBJ2-7; TCRdb's D call of TRBD2 is untestable without DNA. Germline V gene data show CDR1 as SEHNR and CDR2 as FQNEAQ (reference sequence). The CDR3 extends over 17 amino acids. CDR3 in amino acids: CASSLGKGGSLPYEQYF. The full variable domain, with the rest looked up from reference TRBV7-9 and TRBJ2-7, is DTGVSQNPRHKITKRGQNVTFRCDPISEHNRLYWYRQTLGQGPEFLTYFQNEAQLEKSRLLSDRFSAERPKGSFSTLEIQRTEQGDSAMYLCASSLGKGGSLPYEQYFGPGTRLTVT.

The chain recombines TRBV18 with TRBJ1-4; no DNA is available, so the TRBD1 call from TCRdb remains unchecked. Germline-derived CDR1 and CDR2 are KGHSH and LQKENI. The CDR3 loop spans 16 amino acids. CDR3: CASSPRLLEGGEKLFF.

The gene calls are TRBV29-1 and TRBJ1-2; as DNA is missing, the TRBD1 call by TCRdb cannot be tested. Germline CDR1 reads SQVTM; CDR2 reads ANQGSEA. The CDR3 runs to 13 residues. The CDR3: CSVTMGTGGGYTF.

The chain couples TRBV2 to TRBJ2-6. Germline V gene lookup returns CDR1 SNHLY and CDR2 FYNNEI. CDR3 length: 14 residues. CDR3: CASSYNSGANVLTF.

This chain uses TRBV3-1 with TRBJ2-2; TCRdb's D gene call, TRBD1, goes unchecked for lack of DNA. CDR3 size: 15 residues. CDR1 LGHDT and CDR2 YNNKEL come from the germline V gene (reference sequence). Here the CDR3 reads CASSPQVANTGELFF. The entire variable domain, with the rest obtained from reference TRBV3-1 and TRBJ2-2, is as follows: DTAVSQTPKYLVTQMGNDKSIKCEQNLGHDTMYWYKQDSKKFLKIMFSYNNKELIINETVPNRFSPKSPDKAHLNLHINSLELGDSAVYFCASSPQVANTGELFFGEGSRLTVL.

The chain links TRBV6-1 to TRBJ1-2; the TCRdb D gene call, TRBD1, has no DNA to confirm it. CDR1 is MNHNS, CDR2 SASEGT, per germline. CDR3 length equals 14 residues. The CDR3 reads CASSAGGADYGYTF.

The chain couples TRBV29-1 to TRBJ2-6; TCRdb's D gene call, TRBD2, goes unchecked for lack of DNA. In germline, CDR1 is SQVTM, CDR2 ANQGSEA. This CDR3 region has 14 residues. CDR3 in amino acids: CSVEGGAGANVLTF.

The chain couples TRBV5-1 to TRBJ2-3; the TRBD2 assignment by TCRdb is unverifiable without DNA. This CDR3 comprises 16 residues. CDR1 SGHRS and CDR2 YFSETQ come from the germline V gene. CDR3 in amino acids: CASSLEVGGYTDTQYF.

This chain uses TRBV12-3 or TRBV12-4 with TRBJ2-5; TCRdb returns TRBD2, unconfirmable since there is no DNA. The CDR3 has 13 amino acids. The CDR3 sequence: CASSRTRGETQYF.

The chain recombines TRBV7-9 with TRBJ1-1; TCRdb calls TRBD1, which cannot be checked without DNA. Germline assignment: CDR1 SEHNR and CDR2 FQNEAQ (reference sequence). This CDR3 has 16 amino acids. The CDR3 sequence: CASSRGDRGKNTEAFF.

J is TRBJ2-5 and V is TRBV7-2. The CDR3 sequence is 12 residues long. CDR1 and CDR2 from the germline V gene are SGHTA and FQGNSA. CDR3 sequence: CASSGIQETQYF.

The V gene is TRBV20-1, the J gene TRBJ2-4. This CDR3 has 14 amino acids. Looked up from germline, CDR1 is DFQATT and CDR2 is SNEGSKA (reference sequence). The CDR3 is CSATDIPSSLLQYF.

The V call is TRBV11-3, the J call TRBJ2-1; the D call of TRBD2 rests on TCRdb alone, since no DNA is present to check it. The CDR3 is 14 residues long. Germline CDR1 is SGHNT and CDR2 is YENEEA. The CDR3 region is CASSGTSGLGEQFF.

The chain uses TRBV20-1 and TRBJ1-1. CDR1 is DFQATT, CDR2 SNEGSKA, per germline (reference sequence). This CDR3 comprises 12 residues. CDR3: CSAEDRRTEAFF.

The chain recombines TRBV6-2 or TRBV6-3 with TRBJ2-1. CDR1 and CDR2 (germline): MNHEY, SVGEGT. This CDR3 has 14 residues. CDR3 residues: CASSYESRYNEQFF.

CDR3 residues: CASREGTSGANEQFF. The chain carries TRBV5-1 and TRBJ2-1; checking the TCRdb D call of TRBD2 is not possible without DNA. Germline V gene lookup returns CDR1 SGHRS and CDR2 YFSETQ. This CDR3 region has 15 residues.

This chain connects TRBV12-3 or TRBV12-4 to TRBJ1-1. The CDR3 has 13 amino acids. CDR3 sequence: CASRVEPGPEAFF.

The V and J genes are TRBV4-2 and TRBJ2-3; absent DNA, TCRdb's TRBD1 call cannot be checked. Per germline, CDR1 LGHNA and CDR2 YNFKEQ. This CDR3 contains 14 residues. The CDR3 reads CASSEGGASDTQYF.

V and J are TRBV11-3 and TRBJ2-1; TCRdb calls TRBD2, which cannot be checked without DNA. Germline V gene data show CDR1 as SGHNT and CDR2 as YENEEA. The CDR3 length is 15 residues. The CDR3 loop reads CASSYSGKTYNEQFF.

The chain is built from TRBV20-1 and TRBJ2-1; the TRBD2 assignment by TCRdb is unverifiable without DNA. Germline V gene data show CDR1 as DFQATT and CDR2 as SNEGSKA (reference sequence). This CDR3 is built from 14 residues. This chain's CDR3 is CSASRGGADNEQFF.

The chain is built from TRBV4-1 and TRBJ2-3; absent DNA, TCRdb's TRBD1 call cannot be checked. Germline V gene sequence: CDR1 MGHRA, CDR2 YSYEKL. The CDR3 totals 16 residues. The CDR3 loop reads CASSGLRGNFADTQYF.

The CDR3 loop reads CASSLRLRSSYNEQFF. This chain joins TRBV7-9 and TRBJ2-1; TCRdb calls TRBD2, which cannot be checked without DNA. The CDR3 length is 16 residues. Germline assignment: CDR1 SEHNR and CDR2 FQNEAQ (reference sequence). Full variable domain (rest looked up from reference TRBV7-9 and TRBJ2-1): DTGVSQNPRHKITKRGQNVTFRCDPISEHNRLYWYRQTLGQGPEFLTYFQNEAQLEKSRLLSDRFSAERPKGSFSTLEIQRTEQGDSAMYLCASSLRLRSSYNEQFFGPGTRLTVL.

The V and J genes are TRBV5-6 and TRBJ2-1. The CDR3 is 11 amino acids. The germline CDR1 and CDR2 sequences are SGHDT and YYEEEE. Here the CDR3 reads CASSLLGEQFF.

V usage is TRBV12-3 or TRBV12-4 and J usage is TRBJ1-1; checking the TCRdb D call of TRBD1 is not possible without DNA. The length of the CDR3 is 14 residues. The CDR3 reads CASSLKYPDTEAFF.